The clone carrying this T cell receptor beta chain was detected many times. Its target is unknown. Read coverage stops 3 residues before the CDR3 terminus; the germline J gene supplies the remainder. The source of the sample is a study of T cell clonality in common variable immunodeficiency. Trimming removed 4 bases at V and 4 bases at J, with 8 bases between. The CDR3 has 13 amino acids. CDR1 and CDR2 from the germline V gene are WNHNN and SYGVQD (reference sequence). Study observations and caveats: Shared TCRbeta clones were fewer between CVID subjects than controls. In common variable immunodeficiency, TCR beta chains reportedly carried fewer deletions and N-nucleotide insertions. T cell subpopulation sequencing would be needed to explain CVID clonality.

Sequenced by immunoSEQ multiplex PCR; TCRdb stores in-frame clones only, minus some. The sample lists around 25,000 clones, none appearing once, the ten largest making up about 24%. Most patients and controls had Caucasian heritage. Replacement immunoglobulin had been given to every CVID subject for at least one year. The TCR sequence derives from a human donor with common variable immunodeficiency. The sequencing sample was made of peripheral blood mononuclear cells. The chain couples TRBV10-1 to TRBJ2-1, with D perhaps TRBD2 (5 bases). The CDR3 loop reads CASSGGYYNEQFF. CDR3 bases read: TGCGCCAGCAGTGGCGGGTATTACAATGAG.